This T cell receptor beta chain was obtained from a study of graft-versus-host responses after intestinal transplantation. The overall study: In this cohort, recipients had multivisceral, liver-intestinal, or isolated intestinal transplants.

Produced via immunoSEQ multiplex PCR; TCRdb's table is partial and in-frame only. The sample contains tens of thousands of clones, roughly 87% of which appear only once. Study results and caveats: Maximum circulating GvH clone levels tracked with early post-transplant HvG decreases. The recipient marrow held GvH clones, and some of them showed up first in ileum or blood.

The CDR3 runs to 14 residues. Looked up from germline, CDR1 is SGHNT and CDR2 is YYREEE (reference sequence). Trimming removed 4 bases at V and 1 base at J, with 11 bases between. Details on this clone: Antigen unknown.

This TCR was recovered from a human donor who received an intestinal transplant. The input for sequencing was unstimulated CD8+ T cells sorted from spleen or lymph node cells, taken before intestinal transplant. The chain joins TRBV5-4 to TRBJ1-1; D uncertain. The CDR3 is CASSPRTRNTEAFF. The DNA for the CDR3 is TGTGCCAGCAGCCCTCGGACGAGGAACACTGAAGCTTTCTTT.